This T cell receptor (beta chain) was obtained from a study of blood T cells in healthy people across ages. Study details: Template switching captured about one barcoded beta molecule per two T cells.

Total RNA amounts of at least 6 micrograms were extracted per sample. Study results and limitations: Estimates based on one million T cells were treated as lower bounds.

Primed by a sample-barcoded 5' primer and a J-beta primer mix, a second PCR proceeded for roughly 6 to 12 cycles. Each cDNA molecule was tagged by a template-switch adaptor with 12 random nucleotides. TCRdb independently ran MiXCR on the 5' RACE reads; one entry per CDR3 protein. The profile covers more than 1.4 million distinct CDR3 sequences, with approximately 42% appearing a single time and roughly 7.9% taken by the ten largest. Germline CDR1 SGHTA, CDR2 FQGNSA. Trimming pared 6 bases from V and 4 bases from J, leaving 9 bases between. The CDR3 sequence is 12 residues long. Only a few counts were recorded for this clonotype. Its matching antigen is unknown.

The sample comprised blood. The receptor's source is a woman under 30 in good health. This chain connects TRBV7-2 to TRBJ2-5, with D unresolved. Here the CDR3 reads CASSPHVETQYF. The CDR3, as DNA: TGTGCCAGCAGTCCACACGTAGAGACCCAGTACTTC.